This passage covers 18 T cell receptor beta chains from one sample sequenced in a study of cytomegalovirus exposure and HLA in healthy donors. Primers: 60 Vbeta forward and 13 Jbeta reverse. TCRdb's table, derived via immunoSEQ multiplex PCR, lists solely in-frame clones and lacks some. The data hold some 170,000 clones, with 71% observed a single time. The sequenced sample consisted of PBMCs. The receptors shown here come from a woman aged 30 to 39 in good health and CMV-seronegative.

The chain couples TRBV10-3 to TRBJ1-1; TRBD1 matches 7 bases. The ends lost 6 bases at V and 5 bases at J; junction bases unmatched: 9. Germline lookup yields CDR1 ENHRY and CDR2 SYGVKD. This CDR3 has 14 residues. The CDR3 DNA is TGTGCCATCAGCGCGGGACAGAGGGTTACTGAAGCTTTCTTT. This encodes CAISAGQRVTEAFF.

There are a few counts of this clone. J is TRBJ1-6 and V is TRBV9; TRBD1 agrees at 7 bases. The length of the CDR3 is 23 residues. The V gene end was trimmed by 3 bases and the J gene end by 1 base; junction bases not matched to a gene: 25. The germline CDR1 and CDR2 sequences are SGDLS and YYNGEE. CDR3: CASSGGDSGIYPSWGSYNSPLHF. The CDR3 nucleotides are TGTGCCAGCAGCGGGGGGGACAGCGGAATCTACCCTAGCTGGGGGTCCTATAATTCACCCCTCCACTTT. Full variable domain (remainder filled in from reference TRBV9 and TRBJ1-6): DSGVTQTPKHLITATGQRVTLRCSPRSGDLSVYWYQQSLDQGLQFLIQYYNGEERAKGNILERFSAQQFPDLHSELNLSSLELGDSALYFCASSGGDSGIYPSWGSYNSPLHFGNGTRLTVT.

The chain recombines TRBV6-1 with TRBJ2-2; 9 bases align to TRBD1. This CDR3 contains 14 residues. Germline V gene lookup returns CDR1 MNHNS and CDR2 SASEGT. After removal of 6 bases from V and 6 bases from J, the junction contained 5 bases not matched to a gene. DNA for the CDR3: TGTGCCAGCAGGACAGGGGGGAAGGCCGGGGAGCTGTTTTTT. It translates to CASRTGGKAGELFF.

The V and J genes are TRBV29-1 and TRBJ2-2, with 11 bases fitting TRBD2. Germline trimming cut 8 bases from V and 8 bases from J; bases unmatched to any gene: 7. This CDR3 contains 13 residues. From germline, CDR1 is SQVTM and CDR2 ANQGSEA. CDR3 in amino acids: CSFFRLAGGELFF. The DNA of the CDR3 is TGCAGCTTTTTCCGACTAGCGGGGGGGGAGCTGTTTTTT.

The V gene is TRBV28, the J gene TRBJ2-5, with 12 bases lining up with TRBD1. CDR3 length: 14 amino acids. V was clipped by 6 bases and J by 6 bases; unmatched bases: 5. Germline CDR1 and CDR2: MDHEN and SYDVKM. The CDR3: CASSPGQGAKTQYF. The DNA for the CDR3 is TGTGCCAGCAGCCCGGGACAGGGGGCGAAGACCCAGTACTTC.

This rearrangement joins TRBV5-4 to TRBJ2-5; 10 nucleotides agree with TRBD1. Germline loops: CDR1 SGHNT, CDR2 YYREEE (reference sequence). The CDR3 consists of 15 residues. V dropped 4 bases and J dropped 5; count of bases not matched to a gene: 8. This CDR3 reads CASSPGTGVGETQYF. The CDR3 DNA is TGTGCCAGCAGCCCCGGGACAGGGGTGGGGGAGACCCAGTACTTC.

Turning to this clone: The junction does not match germline at one end; this may be a read error. The same CDR3 is also encoded by other DNA sequences in this sample. The chain combines TRBV5-1 with TRBJ2-5; 9 nucleotides agree with TRBD1. Per the germline V gene, CDR1 is SGHRS and CDR2 is YFSETQ. This CDR3 contains 15 residues. CDR3 nucleotide sequence: TGCGCCAGCAGTTTGGGACAGGGTGGACAAGAGACCCAGTACTTC. The encoded protein is CASSLGQGGQETQYF.

This chain connects TRBV7-2 to TRBJ1-5, with D possibly TRBD1 on 5 matching bases. V was shortened by 2 bases and J by 1 base, with 9 bases between the two germline ends. The CDR3 covers 15 residues. The germline V gene encodes CDR1 SGHTA and CDR2 FQGNSA. The CDR3 DNA is TGTGCCAGCAGCTTATCAGGGAACAGCAATCAGCCCCAGCATTTT. The encoded protein is CASSLSGNSNQPQHF.

This clone was found a few times. V and J are TRBV25-1 and TRBJ1-2, with D unclear. CDR3 length equals 12 residues. In germline, CDR1 is MGHDK, CDR2 SYGVNS. V was pared by 2 bases and J by 4 bases, with 5 bases between. CDR3: CASSEPRYGYTF. DNA for the CDR3: TGTGCCAGCAGTGAACCCCGCTATGGCTACACCTTC.

This chain connects TRBV7-6 to TRBJ1-5; 7 positions match TRBD1. The germline V gene encodes CDR1 SGHVS and CDR2 FNYEAQ. The CDR3 extends over 15 amino acids. V trimming: 1 base; J trimming: 10 bases; junction bases outside the gene matches: 10. CDR3 DNA sequence: TGTGCCAGCAGCTTAGGGGGGACAGTTAATTATCCCCAGCATTTT. It is translated as CASSLGGTVNYPQHF.

This chain connects TRBV19 to TRBJ2-1; 9 nucleotides agree with TRBD1. The CDR3 runs to 13 residues. Looked up from germline, CDR1 is LNHDA and CDR2 is SQIVND (reference sequence). J was trimmed by 9 bases and V by 7 bases; bases with no gene match: 7. CDR3 sequence (DNA): TGTGCCAGTACCATTACAGGGGGCAGTGAGCAGTTCTTC. Its translation is CASTITGGSEQFF.

This clone has a single count. V and J are TRBV2 and TRBJ1-2; 8 positions agree with TRBD1. The germline V gene encodes CDR1 SNHLY and CDR2 FYNNEI. This CDR3 is 14 amino acids long. Germline trimming cut 10 bases from V and 8 bases from J; bases unmatched to any gene: 15. CDR3 DNA: TGTGCCACCTCTGGTAGAGGACAGGGATACGGCTACACCTTC. Translated, it gives CATSGRGQGYGYTF.

This chain connects TRBV7-2 to TRBJ2-7; 7 bases match TRBD1. CDR1 is SGHTA and CDR2 is FQGNSA in the germline V gene. The CDR3 runs to 15 residues. V was clipped by 3 bases and J by 4 bases; unmatched bases: 9. The CDR3 reads CASSFITGTEYEQYF. The DNA of the CDR3 is TGTGCCAGCAGCTTCATCACCGGGACAGAATACGAGCAGTACTTC.

The chain combines TRBV4-3 with TRBJ2-1; TRBD2 matches at 14 bases. The CDR3 contains 14 residues. V was clipped by 6 bases and J by 9 bases; unmatched bases: 4. CDR1 is LGHNA, CDR2 YSLEER, per germline. CDR3 loop: CASSPGLAGVEQFF. Here the CDR3 DNA reads TGCGCCAGCAGTCCGGGACTAGCGGGAGTTGAGCAGTTCTTC.

The V and J genes are TRBV5-1 and TRBJ2-5; 7 bases match TRBD1. V was clipped by 2 bases and J by 0 bases; unmatched bases: 7. Per germline, CDR1 SGHRS and CDR2 YFSETQ. The CDR3 contains 16 residues. CDR3 nucleotides: TGCGCCAGCAGCTTACCGGGACAGAAGTACCAAGAGACCCAGTACTTC. Translation: CASSLPGQKYQETQYF.

This clone was picked up a small number of times. The chain recombines TRBV7-9 with TRBJ2-3; 9 nucleotides line up with TRBD1. The CDR3 covers 15 residues. In germline, CDR1 is SEHNR, CDR2 FQNEAQ (reference sequence). V lost 6 bases and J lost 2; bases outside the gene matches: 6. Here the CDR3 DNA reads TGTGCCAGCAGACCGGACAGGGGTATCACAGATACGCAGTATTTT. Translated: CASRPDRGITDTQYF.

This clone was observed a few times. The rearrangement links TRBV21-1 to TRBJ1-2. TRBV21-1 is a listed pseudogene. CDR3 length: 15 amino acids. CDR3 bases: TGTGCCAGCAGCAAAGGCCCCCCAGTTAACTATGGCTACCCCTTC. Its protein is CASSKGPPVNYGYPF.

In regard to this clone: Different DNA sequences within this sample yield the same CDR3. The chain couples TRBV5-6 to TRBJ2-1; no reliable D call. The germline gives CDR1 SGHDT, CDR2 YYEEEE. The CDR3 is 14 amino acids. V lost 2 bases to trimming and J lost 0 bases, with 6 bases between them. DNA of the CDR3: TGTGCCAGCAGCTTTCCTAGCTCCTACAATGAGCAGTTCTTC. It specifies CASSFPSSYNEQFF.